The 8 T cell receptor beta chains presented below share a single source sample, sequenced in a study of T cells after yellow fever vaccination. One entry per CDR3 protein, called by TCRdb with MiXCR from the 5' RACE reads. This repertoire shows around 310,000 distinct CDR3 sequences, approximately 3.9% found once; its top ten account for approximately 24%. Sequenced material: PBMCs, taken 5 days after the yellow fever booster vaccination. The receptors were sampled from a man younger than 35 who received the YFV17D yellow fever vaccine.

The rearrangement links TRBV3-1 to TRBJ1-1, with D unresolved. V lost 4 bases and J 2 bases, leaving 11 bases between the germline ends. Per the germline V gene, CDR1 is LGHDT and CDR2 is YNNKEL (reference sequence). The CDR3 is 14 amino acids. The CDR3 loop is CASSREGINTEAFF. In DNA, the CDR3 is TGTGCCAGCAGCCGGGAGGGTATAAACACTGAAGCTTTCTTT.

The chain is built from TRBV5-1 and TRBJ2-2, with D maybe TRBD2 (5 bases). Germline-derived CDR1 and CDR2 are SGHRS and YFSETQ. The CDR3 runs 15 residues. V dropped 4 bases and J dropped 1 base, with 11 bases sitting between them. The CDR3 DNA reads as TGCGCCAGCAGCCGGGGTGAGGGGAACACCGGGGAGCTGTTTTTT. Translation: CASSRGEGNTGELFF.

Only a few counts were recorded for this clonotype. This chain links TRBV6-6 with TRBJ1-5, with TRBD1 matching 9 bases. J was trimmed by 5 bases and V by 6 bases; bases with no gene match: 8. This CDR3 has 15 residues. Per germline, CDR1 MNHNY and CDR2 SVGAGI (reference sequence). The CDR3 reads CASSRQGERDQPQHF. CDR3 bases: TGTGCCAGCAGCAGACAGGGGGAGAGGGATCAGCCCCAGCATTTT.

This clonotype was seen a handful of times. The chain couples TRBV30 to TRBJ1-1; D is ambiguous. Trimming took 2 bases from V and 10 from J, leaving 11 bases between them. Germline V gene sequence: CDR1 GTSNPN, CDR2 SVGIG (reference sequence). The CDR3 length is 11 residues. The CDR3 region is CAWSLTATAFF. The CDR3, as DNA: TGTGCCTGGAGTCTCACGGCGACAGCTTTCTTT.

This clonotype was recorded many times. The chain employs TRBV4-3 and TRBJ2-5; D call uncertain. With 0 bases removed from V and 4 bases from J, the gap between germline ends came to 6 bases. Germline lookup yields CDR1 LGHNA and CDR2 YSLEER. CDR3 length equals 13 residues. For the CDR3, the DNA is TGCGCCAGCAGCCAAGATACCCGAGAGACCCAGTACTTC. Residues: CASSQDTRETQYF.

The chain recombines TRBV5-4 with TRBJ2-1, with a possible D match to TRBD1 (6 bases). The germline V and J ends were trimmed by 4 bases and 6 bases, with 14 bases remaining between them. CDR1 and CDR2 (germline): SGHNT, YYREEE (reference sequence). The CDR3 sequence is 14 residues long. The CDR3 loop is CASSPDSLGNEQFF. The CDR3 bases are TGTGCCAGCAGCCCGGACAGTTTAGGCAATGAGCAGTTCTTC. Variable domain in full (rest from reference TRBV5-4 and TRBJ2-1): ETGVTQSPTHLIKTRGQQVTLRCSSQSGHNTVSWYQQALGQGPQFIFQYYREEENGRGNFPPRFSGLQFPNYSSELNVNALELDDSALYLCASSPDSLGNEQFFGPGTRLTVL.

At least ten counts were recorded for this clonotype. A read error may account for a junction end that differs from germline. This sequence joins TRBV5-6 and TRBJ2-4, with D perhaps matching TRBD2 (5 bases). The germline CDR1 and CDR2 sequences are SGHDT and YYEEEE. CDR3 size: 11 residues. DNA for the CDR3: TGTGCCAGCAGCCGAGGGCCCTCAAAGGACTTC. Translation gives CASSRGPSKDF.

This clonotype was seen only a few times. The chain joins TRBV7-9 to TRBJ1-2; D is unclear. This CDR3 is built from 14 residues. V lost 1 base and J 6 bases, leaving 12 bases between the germline ends. Germline V gene data show CDR1 as SEHNR and CDR2 as FQNEAQ (reference sequence). CDR3 loop: CASSLEGRTHGYTF. CDR3 DNA sequence: TGTGCCAGCAGCTTAGAAGGCAGGACTCATGGCTACACCTTC.